The rows below give T cell receptor beta chains drawn from one sample of a study of Ad26.COV2.S vaccination and SARS-CoV-2 variants. Clones were sequenced by immunoSEQ multiplex PCR, and TCRdb holds only the in-frame ones, with some missing. The table includes hundreds of thousands of clones, around 87% detected once. This sample comprised peripheral blood, obtained in a trial of Ad26.COV2.S vaccine versus placebo. Every receptor here comes from a person aged 18-60 years who received the Ad26.COV2.S COVID-19 vaccine or a placebo. CDR3s include the opening cysteine and the closing phenylalanine or tryptophan. Each record gives: CDR3 DNA, CDR3 protein, clone size, J gene, D gene, V gene. D genes are given only for firm matches. A row's size may be missing; if present it is once, few, many or a size class.

DNA: TGTGCCAGCAGCTTGACCTTCTATGGACCAAATTCACCCCTCCACTTT
CDR3: CASSLTFYGPNSPLHF
size: once
J: TRBJ1-6
D: NA
V: TRBV5-5

DNA: TGTGCCAGCAGTCCCCGGCGTAGGGGATACTCAGGGGATGAGAGTGCACCCCTCCACTTT
CDR3: CASSPRRRGYSGDESAPLHF
size: NA
J: TRBJ1-6
D: NA
V: TRBV27

DNA: TGTGCCAGCAGCCAAAACGTGGCTCTAGATACGCAGTATTTT
CDR3: CASSQNVALDTQYF
size: NA
J: TRBJ2-3
D: NA
V: TRBV3-1/TRBV3-2

DNA: TGTGCCAGCAGCTTAGTTCCGCACAATGAGCAGTTCTTC
CDR3: CASSLVPHNEQFF
size: few
J: TRBJ2-1
D: NA
V: TRBV11-3

DNA: TGTGCCAGCAGTGAAATTGGGCAGGGGAGGGGAAAACTGTTTTTT
CDR3: CASSEIGQGRGKLFF
size: NA
J: TRBJ1-4
D: NA
V: TRBV6-1

DNA: TGTGCCAGCAGCTTGGGGCTAGCGGGAGGACAAGAGACCCAGTACTTC
CDR3: CASSLGLAGGQETQYF
size: NA
J: TRBJ2-5
D: TRBD2
V: TRBV5-5

DNA: TGTGCCAGCAGCTTAAATGAGGGGGGGCGAGAGACCCAGTACTTC
CDR3: CASSLNEGGRETQYF
size: NA
J: TRBJ2-5
D: NA
V: TRBV7-3

DNA: TGTGCCAGCAGTTTAGGGGGGACTTACGAGCAGTACTTC
CDR3: CASSLGGTYEQYF
size: NA
J: TRBJ2-7
D: NA
V: TRBV27

DNA: TGTGCCAGCAGCACCCCGACTAGCGGGAAGTACGAGCAGTACTTC
CDR3: CASSTPTSGKYEQYF
size: NA
J: TRBJ2-7
D: TRBD2
V: TRBV7-2

DNA: TGTGCCAGCAGCTTAGTACCGGGACAGGGGGCCAACGAGCAGTACTTC
CDR3: CASSLVPGQGANEQYF
size: NA
J: TRBJ2-7
D: TRBD1
V: TRBV7-2

DNA: TGTGCCAGCAGCCCACTAGAGGCGGGAGGGCCACAGGAGACCCAGTACTTC
CDR3: CASSPLEAGGPQETQYF
size: NA
J: TRBJ2-5
D: TRBD2
V: TRBV7-8

DNA: TGTGCCAGCAGTTCCCAACAGGGTCCGAGGGAGCAGTACTTC
CDR3: CASSSQQGPREQYF
size: few
J: TRBJ2-7
D: NA
V: TRBV6-9

DNA: TGTGCCAGCAGCCAAGATAGGCTAGCGGGGGCCTACGAGCAGTACTTC
CDR3: CASSQDRLAGAYEQYF
size: NA
J: TRBJ2-7
D: TRBD2
V: TRBV4-2

DNA: TGTGCCAGCAGTGATTTCCGGGGTGGAGAGACCCAGTACTTC
CDR3: CASSDFRGGETQYF
size: NA
J: TRBJ2-5
D: NA
V: TRBV2

DNA: TGTGCCAGCAGCTTAGGACAGGGAGGTGAAAAACTGTTTTTT
CDR3: CASSLGQGGEKLFF
size: NA
J: TRBJ1-4
D: TRBD1
V: TRBV7-2

DNA: TGCGCCAGCAGGGTCGGTTTAGGGGAGGGGATTCAGTACTTC
CDR3: CASRVGLGEGIQYF
size: NA
J: TRBJ2-4
D: TRBD2
V: TRBV5-1

DNA: TGTGCCAGCAGCTTGGATCAGGGAGCGAATGAGCAGTTCTTC
CDR3: CASSLDQGANEQFF
size: NA
J: TRBJ2-1
D: NA
V: TRBV5-4

DNA: TGTGCCAGCAGCTCCTGGGACCGCCACTCTGGGGCCAACGTCCTGACTTTC
CDR3: CASSSWDRHSGANVLTF
size: NA
J: TRBJ2-6
D: NA
V: TRBV7-9

DNA: TGTGCCAGCAGACTAGCAGGGGGAGGAGCCACTGAAGCTTTCTTT
CDR3: CASRLAGGGATEAFF
size: NA
J: TRBJ1-1
D: TRBD1
V: TRBV5-8

DNA: TGTGCCAGCAGGGGAAACCTCGAAGTCACTGAAGCTTTCTTT
CDR3: CASRGNLEVTEAFF
size: NA
J: TRBJ1-1
D: NA
V: TRBV6-5

DNA: TGTGCCAGCAGGACCGGTCTCCCCAGTGACACTGAAGCTTTCTTT
CDR3: CASRTGLPSDTEAFF
size: NA
J: TRBJ1-1
D: NA
V: TRBV6-5

DNA: TGTGCCAGCAGTTTCGTAACTAACTATGGCTACACCTTC
CDR3: CASSFVTNYGYTF
size: NA
J: TRBJ1-2
D: NA
V: TRBV28

DNA: TGTGCCAGCAGCGTTAGCGGGAGGGCCGTCCATGAGCAGTTCTTC
CDR3: CASSVSGRAVHEQFF
size: NA
J: TRBJ2-1
D: TRBD2
V: TRBV9

DNA: TGTGCCAGCAGCGTAGCCGACAGTACTAACAATGAGCAGTTCTTC
CDR3: CASSVADSTNNEQFF
size: NA
J: TRBJ2-1
D: NA
V: TRBV9

DNA: TGTGCCAGCAGTTACGGCGGGAGCTACTACAATGAGCAGTTCTTC
CDR3: CASSYGGSYYNEQFF
size: once
J: TRBJ2-1
D: TRBD2
V: TRBV6-5

DNA: TGTGCCAGCAGTTTATCCGCCTCGAGTACTGAAGCTTTCTTT
CDR3: CASSLSASSTEAFF
size: NA
J: TRBJ1-1
D: NA
V: TRBV27

DNA: TGTGCCAGCAGCTTAACAGGCGGGGGAACAGATACGCAGTATTTT
CDR3: CASSLTGGGTDTQYF
size: NA
J: TRBJ2-3
D: TRBD2
V: TRBV7-3

DNA: TGTGCCAGCAGTGACTCAGCAGGGGACGACAATGAGCAGTTCTTC
CDR3: CASSDSAGDDNEQFF
size: NA
J: TRBJ2-1
D: NA
V: TRBV6-4

DNA: TGTGCCAGTAGTCGGGACAGCACCTACGAGCAGTACTTC
CDR3: CASSRDSTYEQYF
size: once
J: TRBJ2-7
D: TRBD1
V: TRBV19

DNA: TGCGCCAGCAGCTTCGGACAGGGGATCGGGGAAGATACGCAGTATTTT
CDR3: CASSFGQGIGEDTQYF
size: NA
J: TRBJ2-3
D: TRBD1
V: TRBV5-1

DNA: TGTGCCAGCAGTGAAGGGATAGCGGGAGTGGGTGAGCAGTTCTTC
CDR3: CASSEGIAGVGEQFF
size: NA
J: TRBJ2-1
D: TRBD2
V: TRBV6-1

DNA: TGTGCCAGCAGTGACCCATCCTCTGGAAACACCATATATTTT
CDR3: CASSDPSSGNTIYF
size: NA
J: TRBJ1-3
D: NA
V: TRBV6-1

DNA: TGTGCCAGCAGTTACCGGGACAGGGGAAACGATCAGCCCCAGCATTTT
CDR3: CASSYRDRGNDQPQHF
size: NA
J: TRBJ1-5
D: TRBD1
V: TRBV27

DNA: TGTGCCAGCAGTTTACAAACCCCCCGCTCTGGGGCCAACGTCCTGACTTTC
CDR3: CASSLQTPRSGANVLTF
size: NA
J: TRBJ2-6
D: NA
V: TRBV27

DNA: TGTGCCAGTAGTAGGGACAACACTAACTATGGCTACACCTTC
CDR3: CASSRDNTNYGYTF
size: once
J: TRBJ1-2
D: NA
V: TRBV19